This entry concerns a single TCR beta chain. This sample is part of a study of blood T cell repertoires in COVID-19. Study overall: Acute and convalescent COVID-19 specimens originated in the United States, Italy and Spain. PBMCs, B-cell-depleted T cells, or T cells were the source of the cDNA or gDNA that made up the material.

How the authors handled the data: Amplification with reference gene primers provided the estimates of nucleated cell counts. TCRdb's copy holds only in-frame clones and misses some; the assay was immunoSEQ multiplex PCR. For V, J and clone size, that table is used; D and trimming come from the DNA. The sample holds tens of thousands of clones, over 80% seen once. The CDR3 covers 16 residues. With V trimmed by 4 bases and J by 4 bases, 5 bases remained unmatched. From germline, CDR1 is LNHDA and CDR2 SQIVND (reference sequence). This TCR came from a human donor in a cohort sampled during active COVID-19. Sequenced: peripheral blood. V and J are TRBV19 and TRBJ2-3; 13 bases align to TRBD2. CDR3 sequence (DNA): TGTGCCAGTAGTAAACTAGCGGGAGGGCCCGCAGATACGCAGTATTTT. Its protein is CASSKLAGGPADTQYF.